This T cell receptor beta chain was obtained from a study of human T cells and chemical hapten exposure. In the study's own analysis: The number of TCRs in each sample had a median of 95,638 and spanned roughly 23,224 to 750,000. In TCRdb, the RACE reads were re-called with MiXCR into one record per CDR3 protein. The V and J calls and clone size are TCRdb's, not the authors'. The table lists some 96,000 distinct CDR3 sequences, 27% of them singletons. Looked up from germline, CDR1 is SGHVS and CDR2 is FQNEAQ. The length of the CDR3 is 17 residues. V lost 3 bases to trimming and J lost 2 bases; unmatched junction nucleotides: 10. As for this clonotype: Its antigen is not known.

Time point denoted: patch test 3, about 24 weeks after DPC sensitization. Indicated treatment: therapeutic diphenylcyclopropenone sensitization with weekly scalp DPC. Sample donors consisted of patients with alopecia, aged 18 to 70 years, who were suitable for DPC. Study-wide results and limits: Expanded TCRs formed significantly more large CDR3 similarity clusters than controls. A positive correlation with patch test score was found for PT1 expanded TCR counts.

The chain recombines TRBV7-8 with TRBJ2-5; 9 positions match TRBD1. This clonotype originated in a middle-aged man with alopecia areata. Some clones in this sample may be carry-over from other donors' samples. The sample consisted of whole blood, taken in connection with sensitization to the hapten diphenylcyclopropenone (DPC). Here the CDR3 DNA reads TGTGCCAGCAGCTTGCCCAGGACAGGGGTCTTACAAGAGACCCAGTACTTC. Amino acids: CASSLPRTGVLQETQYF.